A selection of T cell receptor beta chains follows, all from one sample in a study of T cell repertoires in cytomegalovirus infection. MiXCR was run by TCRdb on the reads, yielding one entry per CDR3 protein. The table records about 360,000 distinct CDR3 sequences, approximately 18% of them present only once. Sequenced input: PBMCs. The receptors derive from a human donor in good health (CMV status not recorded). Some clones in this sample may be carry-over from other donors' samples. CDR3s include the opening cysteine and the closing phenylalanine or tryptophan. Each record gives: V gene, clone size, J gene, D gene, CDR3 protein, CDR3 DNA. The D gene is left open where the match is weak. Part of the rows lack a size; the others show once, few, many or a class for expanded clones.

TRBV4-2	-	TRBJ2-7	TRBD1	CASSQVLGQGISYEQYF	TGTGCCAGCAGCCAAGTCTTGGGACAGGGAATCTCCTACGAGCAGTACTTC
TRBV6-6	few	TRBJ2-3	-	CASSLLLGLFTDTQYF	TGTGCCAGCAGTTTGTTGCTGGGTCTGTTCACAGATACGCAGTATTTT
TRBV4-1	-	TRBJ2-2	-	CASRKAGVSTGELFF	TGCGCCAGCCGGAAGGCAGGGGTTAGCACCGGGGAGCTGTTTTTT
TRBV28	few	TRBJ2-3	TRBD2	CASTLWAGGSTDTQYF	TGTGCCAGCACCTTGTGGGCGGGGGGTAGCACAGATACGCAGTATTTT
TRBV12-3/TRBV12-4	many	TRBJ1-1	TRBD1	CASRTGDRLSEAFF	TGTGCCAGCAGGACAGGGGATAGGCTTTCTGAAGCTTTCTTT
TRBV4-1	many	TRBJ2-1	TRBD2	CASSQAGGPSYNEQFF	TGCGCCAGCAGCCAGGCGGGAGGGCCATCCTACAATGAGCAGTTCTTC
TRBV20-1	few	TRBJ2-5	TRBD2	CSARFAREGLETQYF	TGCAGTGCGAGATTTGCGCGGGAGGGCCTAGAGACCCAGTACTTC
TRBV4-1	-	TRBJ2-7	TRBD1	CASSPGQGALWYEQYF	TGCGCCAGCAGCCCAGGACAGGGAGCCCTTTGGTACGAGCAGTACTTC
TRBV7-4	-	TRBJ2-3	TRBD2	CASSPSGGGAPSDTQYF	TGTGCCAGCAGCCCTTCAGGCGGGGGAGCCCCCTCGGATACGCAGTATTTT
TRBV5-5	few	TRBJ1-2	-	CASSLDVNNYGYTF	TGTGCCAGCAGCTTGGACGTGAATAACTATGGCTACACCTTC
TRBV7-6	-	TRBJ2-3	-	CASGMRGVGTDTQYF	TGTGCCAGCGGCATGCGGGGAGTCGGCACAGATACGCAGTATTTT
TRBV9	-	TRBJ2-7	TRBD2	CASSVGPSGIALYEQYF	TGTGCCAGCAGCGTAGGTCCTAGCGGGATTGCTCTCTACGAGCAGTACTTC
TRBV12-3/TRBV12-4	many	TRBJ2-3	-	CASSPSRGGSTDTQYF	TGTGCCAGCAGTCCCTCCCGGGGCGGGAGCACAGATACGCAGTATTTT
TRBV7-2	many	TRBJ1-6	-	CASSLAISYNSPLHF	TGTGCCAGCAGCTTAGCGATATCCTATAATTCACCCCTCCACTTT
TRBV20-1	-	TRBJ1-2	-	CSGTTRRSDYGYTF	TGCAGTGGAACGACACGTCGCTCGGACTATGGCTACACCTTC
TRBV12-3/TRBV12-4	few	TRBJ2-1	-	CASSPAAEQFF	TGTGCCAGCAGCCCCGCGGCCGAGCAGTTCTTC
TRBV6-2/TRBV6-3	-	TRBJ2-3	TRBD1	CASSYGTTGRDTQYF	TGTGCCAGCAGTTACGGCACGACAGGGCGTGATACGCAGTATTTT
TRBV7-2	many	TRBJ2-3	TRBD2	CASSSMTSGRAWGTQYF	TGTGCCAGCAGCTCGATGACTAGCGGGAGGGCCTGGGGTACGCAGTATTTT
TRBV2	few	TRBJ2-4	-	CASSEEADIQYF	TGTGCCAGCAGTGAAGAGGCGGACATTCAGTACTTC
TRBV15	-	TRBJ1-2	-	CATSRGALRNYTF	TGTGCCACCAGCAGAGGGGCCCTGAGGAACTACACCTTC
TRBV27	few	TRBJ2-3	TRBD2	CASSRGLGTWIDTQYF	TGTGCCAGCAGTCGGGGACTAGGGACGTGGATAGATACGCAGTATTTT
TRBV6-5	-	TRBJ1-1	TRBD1	CASSFRGGAEAFF	TGTGCCAGCAGTTTCAGGGGGGGAGCTGAAGCTTTCTTT
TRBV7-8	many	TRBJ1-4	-	CASSLYAATNEKLFF	TGTGCCAGCAGCTTATACGCAGCGACAAATGAAAAACTGTTTTTT
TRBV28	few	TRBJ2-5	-	CASSSAVGGETQYF	TGTGCCAGCAGTTCCGCGGTGGGGGGAGAGACCCAGTACTTC
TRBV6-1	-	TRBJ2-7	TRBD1	CASSYWDRAEQYF	TGTGCCAGCAGTTATTGGGACAGGGCCGAGCAGTACTTC
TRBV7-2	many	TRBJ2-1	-	CASSSSSYRVYNEQFF	TGTGCCAGCAGCTCATCCTCGTATAGGGTCTACAATGAGCAGTTCTTC
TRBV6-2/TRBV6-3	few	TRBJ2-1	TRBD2	CASSPYSGLEQFF	TGTGCCAGCAGCCCCTATAGCGGGCTTGAGCAGTTCTTC